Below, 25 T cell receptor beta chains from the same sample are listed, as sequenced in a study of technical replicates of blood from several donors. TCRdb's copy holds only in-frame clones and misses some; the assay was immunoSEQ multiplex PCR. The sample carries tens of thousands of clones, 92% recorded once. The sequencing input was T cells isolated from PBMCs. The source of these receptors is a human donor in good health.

In nucleotides, the CDR3 is TGTGCCAGCCGTACACAGGGGGCAATGAAGGATGAGCAGTTCTTC. Translation: CASRTQGAMKDEQFF. The rearrangement links TRBV19 to TRBJ2-1; the match to TRBD1 covers 9 bases. V lost 9 bases and J lost 8; bases outside the gene matches: 14. The CDR3 sequence is 15 residues long. The V gene's germline CDR1 is LNHDA and CDR2 SQIVND (reference sequence).

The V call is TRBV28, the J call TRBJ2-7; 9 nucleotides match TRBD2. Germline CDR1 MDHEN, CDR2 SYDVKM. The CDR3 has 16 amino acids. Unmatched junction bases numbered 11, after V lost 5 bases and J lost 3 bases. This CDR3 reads CASSLLWAGGSYEQYF. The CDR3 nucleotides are TGTGCCAGCAGTCTCCTCTGGGCGGGAGGGAGCTACGAGCAGTACTTC.

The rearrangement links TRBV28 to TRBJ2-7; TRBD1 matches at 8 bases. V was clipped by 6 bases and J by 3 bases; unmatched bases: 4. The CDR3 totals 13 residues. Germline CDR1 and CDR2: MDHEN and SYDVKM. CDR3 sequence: CASRGTGRYEQYF. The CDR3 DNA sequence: TGTGCCAGCAGGGGGACAGGCCGCTACGAGCAGTACTTC.

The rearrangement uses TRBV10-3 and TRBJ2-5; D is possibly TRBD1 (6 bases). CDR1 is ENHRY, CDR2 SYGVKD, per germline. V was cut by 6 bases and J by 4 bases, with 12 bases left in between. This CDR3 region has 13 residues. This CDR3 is CAIRAQGSETQYF. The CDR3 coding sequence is TGTGCCATCAGAGCACAGGGTTCAGAGACCCAGTACTTC.

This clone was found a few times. CDR3 coding DNA: TGTGCCAGCAGCCCCCACCATGACAGGAACACTGAAGCTTTCTTT. This encodes CASSPHHDRNTEAFF. The gene calls are TRBV7-3 and TRBJ1-1, with D maybe TRBD1 (5 bases). V dropped 5 bases and J dropped 1 base, with 14 bases sitting between them. CDR3 size: 15 residues. CDR1 is SGHTA and CDR2 is FQGTGA in the germline V gene.

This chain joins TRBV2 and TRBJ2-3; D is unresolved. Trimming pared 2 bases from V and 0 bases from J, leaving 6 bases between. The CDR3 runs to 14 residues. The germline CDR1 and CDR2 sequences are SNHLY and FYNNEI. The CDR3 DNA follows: TGTGCCAGCAGTGAATTGACTAGCACAGATACGCAGTATTTT. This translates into CASSELTSTDTQYF.

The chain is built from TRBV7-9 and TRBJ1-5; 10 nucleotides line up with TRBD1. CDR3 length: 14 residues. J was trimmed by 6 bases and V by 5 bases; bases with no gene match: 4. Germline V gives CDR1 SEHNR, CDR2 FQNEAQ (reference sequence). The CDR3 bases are TGTGCCAGCAGCCCCGGGACAGGGGTTCAGCCCCAGCATTTT. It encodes CASSPGTGVQPQHF.

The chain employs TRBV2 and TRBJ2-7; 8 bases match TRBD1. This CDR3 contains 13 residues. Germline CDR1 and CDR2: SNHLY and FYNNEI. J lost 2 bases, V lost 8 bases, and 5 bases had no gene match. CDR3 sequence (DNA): TGTGCCAGCCACAGGGGGTACACCTACGAGCAGTACTTC. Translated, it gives CASHRGYTYEQYF.

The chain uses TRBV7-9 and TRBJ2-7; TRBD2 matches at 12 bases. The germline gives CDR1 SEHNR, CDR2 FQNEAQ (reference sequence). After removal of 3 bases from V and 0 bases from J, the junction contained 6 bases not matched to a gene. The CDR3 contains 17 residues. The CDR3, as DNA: TGTGCCAGCAGCTTCCTAGCGGGAGGGATAAGCTCCTACGAGCAGTACTTC. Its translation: CASSFLAGGISSYEQYF. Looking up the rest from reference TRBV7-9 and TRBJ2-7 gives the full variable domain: DTGVSQNPRHKITKRGQNVTFRCDPISEHNRLYWYRQTLGQGPEFLTYFQNEAQLEKSRLLSDRFSAERPKGSFSTLEIQRTEQGDSAMYLCASSFLAGGISSYEQYFGPGTRLTVT.

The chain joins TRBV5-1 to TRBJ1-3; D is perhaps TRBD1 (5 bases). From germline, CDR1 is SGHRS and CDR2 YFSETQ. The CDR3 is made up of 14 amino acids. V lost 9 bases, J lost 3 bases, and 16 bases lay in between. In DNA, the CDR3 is TGCGCCACCAGACAGACCCCCGGTGGAAACACCATATATTTT. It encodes CATRQTPGGNTIYF.

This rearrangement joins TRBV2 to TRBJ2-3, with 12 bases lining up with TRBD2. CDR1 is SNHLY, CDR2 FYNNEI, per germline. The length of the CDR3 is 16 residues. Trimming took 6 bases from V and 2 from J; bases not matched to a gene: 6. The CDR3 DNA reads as TGTGCCAGCAGACTCGGGACTAGCGGGTTCACAGATACGCAGTATTTT. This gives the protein CASRLGTSGFTDTQYF.

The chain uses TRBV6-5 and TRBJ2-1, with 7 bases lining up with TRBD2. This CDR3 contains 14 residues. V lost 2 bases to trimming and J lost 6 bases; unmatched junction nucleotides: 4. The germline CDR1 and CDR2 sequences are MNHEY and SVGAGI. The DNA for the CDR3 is TGTGCCAGCAGTTACGGGCTAGCGGCCAATGAGCAGTTCTTC. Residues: CASSYGLAANEQFF.

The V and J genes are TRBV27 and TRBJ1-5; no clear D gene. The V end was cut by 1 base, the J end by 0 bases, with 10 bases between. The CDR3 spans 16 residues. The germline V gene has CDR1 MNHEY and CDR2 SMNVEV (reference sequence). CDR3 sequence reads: CASSLLGGDSNQPQHF. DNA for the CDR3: TGTGCCAGCAGTTTATTGGGTGGAGATAGCAATCAGCCCCAGCATTTT.

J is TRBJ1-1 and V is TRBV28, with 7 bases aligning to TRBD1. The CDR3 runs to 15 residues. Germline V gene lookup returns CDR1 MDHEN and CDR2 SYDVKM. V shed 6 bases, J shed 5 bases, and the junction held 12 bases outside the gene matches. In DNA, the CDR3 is TGTGCCAGCAGAAAACACAGGGGCAGTGTTACTGAAGCTTTCTTT. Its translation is CASRKHRGSVTEAFF.

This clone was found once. The CDR3 protein is CASPTQGAVTLQETQYF. In DNA form, the CDR3 reads TGTGCAAGTCCAACGCAGGGGGCAGTTACCCTCCAAGAGACCCAGTACTTC. The chain carries TRBV12-2 and TRBJ2-5; the table assigns TRBD1, which was not confirmed against the DNA. TRBV12-2 corresponds to a pseudogene. This CDR3 contains 17 residues.

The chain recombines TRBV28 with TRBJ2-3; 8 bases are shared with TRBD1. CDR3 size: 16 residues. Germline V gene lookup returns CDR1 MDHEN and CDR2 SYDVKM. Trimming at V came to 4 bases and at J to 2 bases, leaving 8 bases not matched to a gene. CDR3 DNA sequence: TGTGCCAGCAGTTCCGGACAGGGAACTTACACAGATACGCAGTATTTT. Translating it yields CASSSGQGTYTDTQYF.

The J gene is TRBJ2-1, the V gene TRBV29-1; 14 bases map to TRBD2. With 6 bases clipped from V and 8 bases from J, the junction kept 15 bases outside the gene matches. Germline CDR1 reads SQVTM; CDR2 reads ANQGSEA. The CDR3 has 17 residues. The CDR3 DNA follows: TGCAGCGTCCCAACCACCGGGACTAGCGGGAGACGGTATGAGCAGTTCTTC. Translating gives CSVPTTGTSGRRYEQFF.

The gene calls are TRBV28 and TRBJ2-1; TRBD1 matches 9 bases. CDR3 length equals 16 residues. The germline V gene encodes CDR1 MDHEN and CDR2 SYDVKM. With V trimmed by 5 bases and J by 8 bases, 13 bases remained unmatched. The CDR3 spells CASSETGTGKRDEQFF. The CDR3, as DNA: TGTGCCAGCAGTGAAACCGGGACAGGGAAGCGCGATGAGCAGTTCTTC. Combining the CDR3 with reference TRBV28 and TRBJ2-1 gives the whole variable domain DVKVTQSSRYLVKRTGEKVFLECVQDMDHENMFWYRQDPGLGLRLIYFSYDVKMKEKGDIPEGYSVSREKKERFSLILESASTNQTSMYLCASSETGTGKRDEQFFGPGTRLTVL.

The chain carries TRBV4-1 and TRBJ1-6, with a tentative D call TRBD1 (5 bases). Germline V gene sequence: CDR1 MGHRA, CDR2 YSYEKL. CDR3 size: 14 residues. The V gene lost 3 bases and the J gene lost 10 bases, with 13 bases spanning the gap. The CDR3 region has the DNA TGCGCCAGCAGCCACGGGCAGGGATACTCACCCCTCCACTTT. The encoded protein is CASSHGQGYSPLHF.

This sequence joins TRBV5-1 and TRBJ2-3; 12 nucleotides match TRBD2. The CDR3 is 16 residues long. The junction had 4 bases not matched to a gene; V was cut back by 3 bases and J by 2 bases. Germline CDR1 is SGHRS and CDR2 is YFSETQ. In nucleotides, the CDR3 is TGCGCCAGCAGCTCCCTAGCGGGAGGGGCCACAGATACGCAGTATTTT. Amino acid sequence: CASSSLAGGATDTQYF.

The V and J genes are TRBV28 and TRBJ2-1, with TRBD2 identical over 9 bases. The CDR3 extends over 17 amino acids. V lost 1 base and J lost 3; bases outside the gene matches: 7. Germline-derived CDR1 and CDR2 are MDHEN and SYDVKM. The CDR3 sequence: CASSLLTSGFYYNEQFF. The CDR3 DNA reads TGTGCCAGCAGTTTATTGACTAGCGGCTTCTACTACAATGAGCAGTTCTTC. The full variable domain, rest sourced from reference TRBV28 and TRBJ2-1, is DVKVTQSSRYLVKRTGEKVFLECVQDMDHENMFWYRQDPGLGLRLIYFSYDVKMKEKGDIPEGYSVSREKKERFSLILESASTNQTSMYLCASSLLTSGFYYNEQFFGPGTRLTVL.

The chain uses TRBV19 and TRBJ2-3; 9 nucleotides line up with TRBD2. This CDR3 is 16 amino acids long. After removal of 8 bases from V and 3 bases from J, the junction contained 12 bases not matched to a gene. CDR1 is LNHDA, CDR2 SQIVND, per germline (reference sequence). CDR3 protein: CASSSFSSGGTDTQYF. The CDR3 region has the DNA TGTGCCAGTTCCTCGTTTTCCAGCGGGGGGACAGATACGCAGTATTTT. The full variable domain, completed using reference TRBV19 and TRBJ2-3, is DGGITQSPKYLFRKEGQNVTLSCEQNLNHDAMYWYRQDPGQGLRLIYYSQIVNDFQKGDIAEGYSVSREKKESFPLTVTSAQKNPTAFYLCASSSFSSGGTDTQYFGPGTRLTVL.

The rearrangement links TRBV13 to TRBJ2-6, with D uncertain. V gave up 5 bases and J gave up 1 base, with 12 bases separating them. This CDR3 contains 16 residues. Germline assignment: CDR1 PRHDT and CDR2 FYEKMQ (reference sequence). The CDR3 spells CASSPTGRSGANVLTF. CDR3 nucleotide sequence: TGTGCCAGCAGCCCGACTGGCCGTTCTGGGGCCAACGTCCTGACTTTC.

CDR3 nucleotides: TGTGCCAGCTCACCTAACCCAGCCGGGAACTATGGCTACACCTTC. Its protein is CASSPNPAGNYGYTF. The chain employs TRBV18 and TRBJ1-2; unclear D gene. CDR1 is KGHSH, CDR2 LQKENI, per germline. This CDR3 comprises 15 residues. V lost 3 bases to trimming and J lost 2 bases, with 13 bases between them.

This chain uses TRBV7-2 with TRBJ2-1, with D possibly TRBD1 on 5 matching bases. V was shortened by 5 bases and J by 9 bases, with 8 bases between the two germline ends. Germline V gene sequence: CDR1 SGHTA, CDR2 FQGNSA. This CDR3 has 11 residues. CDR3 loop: CASSRQGEQFF. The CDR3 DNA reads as TGTGCCAGCAGCCGTCAGGGTGAGCAGTTCTTC.